This T cell receptor (beta chain) was documented in a study of tumor and adjacent non-tumor tissue in lung cancer (dated by TCRdb to the late 2010s). Regarding the research as a whole: Patients with adenocarcinoma (12), squamous cell carcinoma (2) and small cell lung cancer (1) were included in the cohort. A few dozen paired specimens, one tumor and one normal lung sample per patient, were profiled by TCRbeta CDR3 sequencing. Bulk TCRbeta repertoires were compared between lung tumor tissue and matched distant non-tumor lung tissue obtained from more than 12 lung cancer patients. Ages among the roughly 15 patients ranged from roughly 30 to 85 years, there were roughly ten men and 5 women, and disease was at TNM stage I to III. A total of fewer than 150 million productive TCRbeta reads were generated by sequencing, corresponding to an average of roughly 4.1 million reads per sample. The paper's findings and limits, for the study overall: TCR diversity was significantly higher in younger patients, and greater tumor TCR diversity was associated with shorter overall survival and shorter disease-free survival. The top 100 clones made up a significantly larger cumulative share of the repertoire in normal lung than in tumor tissue. Tumor tissue showed significantly higher TCR diversity (inverse Simpson) than normal lung tissue, at roughly 390 vs 170 (P = 0.0075, Mann-Whitney U test). The sequencing platform is not named in the methods, and unique molecular identifiers are not mentioned. Only roughly 15 patients were in the cohort, and the authors stated that larger samples and more detailed clinical data are needed. Peripheral blood was not sequenced, so blood TCRbeta repertoires were not examined in the lung cancer patients of the study.

The method was multiplex PCR. Sequencing instrument: Illumina HiSeq 2500. TCRbeta libraries were constructed through three rounds of nested PCR with primers (Table S4) according to protocols modified from ARM-PCR. Before sequencing, PCR products of 200-500 bp were excised from the gel and purified with the QIAquick gel extraction kit. Turning to the authors' computational methods: Trimmomatic was used to clean the reads, FLASH was used to merge the reads into complete CDR3 sequences, and MiTCR was used to assign the reads to V(D)J germline segments. VDJtools was used to compute clonal diversity as the inverse Simpson's index. In-frame sequences lacking a premature stop codon were counted as productive reads. TCRdb reanalyzed the raw reads on its own, using fastp at Q25 for trimming and MiXCR for clone calling, and kept in-frame beta chains. For every CDR3 protein sequence, its rows merge into one entry that carries the most common genes and DNA. None of the V and J calls come from the authors' own analysis; TCRdb made them. For this sample there are about 200,000 distinct CDR3 sequences; roughly 70% appear just once. About 23% of the sample belongs to the ten largest clones.

RNA was isolated from bulk unsorted tissue, and RNA quality was assessed with a NanoDrop ND-1000 and an Agilent 2100. Newly diagnosed lung cancer patients without prior chemotherapy who had been admitted for thoracic surgery in China between August and November 2014 were enrolled as donors. Patients who had received previous radiotherapy or chemotherapy, or who had another concurrent cancer, were excluded from the study. Surgical tissue pieces of roughly 1-2.1 cm3 were preserved in RNAlater solution and stored at -80 °C until use. To note about this clonotype: Its antigen is currently not known. One end of the junction is discordant with germline, which a read error may explain.

The TCR was taken from a man between 60 and 70 years old with non-small cell lung cancer. Sample: lung tumor tissue.

The DNA sequence is TGTTCCAGCATCCCTGGGCGAGCGGGGGACTCCTACGAGCAGTACTTC. Its product reads: CSSIPGRAGDSYEQYF. The chain employs TRBV11-2 and TRBJ2-7, with 8 middle bases fitting TRBD2. The germline V gene sets CDR1 to SGHAT and CDR2 to FQNNGV. The CDR3 goes from the cysteine to the phenylalanine over 16 residues. The sequence is cut down to CDR3 DNA, 48 bases in frame from base 1.